This is a list of T cell receptor beta chains from one sample in a study of control samples from healthy donors and cancer patients. This table comes from immunoSEQ multiplex PCR, and its TCRdb copy is limited to in-frame clones, with some not included. The profile shows approximately 13,000 clones, approximately 93% of them singletons. Input material: PBMCs. The receptors originated from a man at least 80 years old with lung cancer. Both conserved end residues are part of each CDR3. Each record gives: D gene, V gene, J gene, clone size, CDR3 protein, CDR3 DNA. A D gene is named only where the DNA matches it firmly. Clone size appears in some rows only: once, few, many, or a class for an expanded clone.

-	TRBV7-2	TRBJ2-6	medium-sized	CASSLFLVDVYSGANVLTF	TGTGCCAGCAGCTTATTCCTCGTGGACGTCTACTCTGGGGCCAACGTCCTGACTTTC
-	TRBV11-2	TRBJ2-3	-	CASSLPTRGDTQYF	TGTGCCAGCAGCTTACCGACCAGGGGAGATACGCAGTATTTT
TRBD1	TRBV5-8	TRBJ1-1	-	CASSYRQGGNTEAFF	TGTGCCAGCAGCTACCGACAGGGGGGGAACACTGAAGCTTTCTTT
-	TRBV19	TRBJ2-7	-	CASSAGQSSYEQYF	TGTGCCAGTAGTGCGGGACAGAGCTCCTACGAGCAGTACTTC
-	TRBV15	TRBJ1-3	-	CATSPRATGNTIYF	TGTGCCACCAGCCCAAGGGCCACTGGAAACACCATATATTTT
-	TRBV4-1	TRBJ1-3	-	CASSPTPTTDTIYF	TGCGCCAGCAGCCCAACGCCGACCACGGACACCATATATTTT
-	TRBV5-1	TRBJ1-2	-	CASSLGGIEDGYTF	TGCGCCAGCAGCTTAGGGGGTATAGAGGATGGCTACACCTTC
-	TRBV9	TRBJ2-7	-	CASSAPGAYNEQYF	TGTGCCAGCAGCGCCCCCGGGGCTTACAACGAGCAGTACTTC
-	TRBV24-1	TRBJ2-6	few	CATSEVTSGANVLTF	TGTGCCACCAGTGAGGTGACTTCTGGGGCCAACGTCCTGACTTTC
-	TRBV12-3/TRBV12-4	TRBJ1-1	once	CASSFIRNTEAFF	TGTGCCAGCAGTTTTATCCGAAACACTGAAGCTTTCTTT
-	TRBV28	TRBJ1-2	-	CASSRYASGYTF	TGTGCCAGCAGCCGTTATGCATCTGGCTACACCTTC
-	TRBV10-3	TRBJ2-5	-	CAISPRQETQYF	TGTGCCATAAGCCCGAGGCAAGAGACCCAGTACTTC
-	TRBV7-2	TRBJ1-2	-	CASSLVVLNGYTF	TGTGCCAGCAGCTTAGTAGTCTTGAATGGCTACACCTTC
-	TRBV29-1	TRBJ1-1	-	CSVEYGSMNTEAFF	TGCAGCGTTGAATATGGGTCCATGAACACTGAAGCTTTCTTT
-	TRBV5-1	TRBJ1-5	-	CASSLMSGNQPQHF	TGCGCCAGCAGCTTGATGTCTGGCAATCAGCCCCAGCATTTT
-	TRBV3-1/TRBV3-2	TRBJ1-1	-	CASSQGGTEAFF	TGTGCCAGCAGCCAGGGGGGGACTGAAGCTTTCTTT
TRBD1	TRBV29-1	TRBJ1-2	-	CSVIGQGAWGYTF	TGCAGCGTTATAGGACAGGGGGCCTGGGGCTACACCTTC
-	TRBV27	TRBJ1-1	-	CASRGIYTEAFF	TGTGCCAGCAGGGGGATTTACACTGAAGCTTTCTTT
-	TRBV4-1	TRBJ1-5	-	CASSQGNGEGNQPQHF	TGCGCCAGCAGCCAAGGTAACGGGGAGGGCAATCAGCCCCAGCATTTT
-	TRBV9	TRBJ1-1	-	CASSADRWTGTEAFF	TGTGCCAGCAGCGCCGACAGGTGGACGGGGACTGAAGCTTTCTTT
-	TRBV4-1	TRBJ2-2	-	CASSQDRGPGELFF	TGCGCCAGCAGCCAAGATCGGGGTCCCGGGGAGCTGTTTTTT
-	TRBV10-2	TRBJ1-5	-	CASSDPPAGTNRYSNQPQHF	TGCGCCAGCAGTGACCCCCCAGCCGGGACAAACCGTTATAGCAATCAGCCCCAGCATTTT
TRBD1	TRBV19	TRBJ1-1	-	CASSKVDTLQGARAFF	TGTGCCAGTAGTAAGGTCGACACTTTACAGGGGGCCCGAGCTTTCTTT
TRBD2	TRBV27	TRBJ2-1	-	CASSLMASGGNEQFF	TGTGCCAGCAGTTTAATGGCTAGCGGAGGGAATGAGCAGTTCTTC
TRBD1	TRBV19	TRBJ1-5	-	CASIPTGGTPQPQHF	TGTGCCAGTATCCCGACAGGGGGTACCCCTCAGCCCCAGCATTTT
-	TRBV6-2/TRBV6-3	TRBJ1-4	-	CASSTGPDSQNEKLFF	TGTGCCAGCAGTACTGGGCCGGACAGCCAAAATGAAAAACTGTTTTTT
-	TRBV9	TRBJ1-1	-	CASSHEEGRGRTEAFF	TGTGCCAGCAGCCACGAAGAGGGGAGGGGGAGGACTGAAGCTTTCTTT